Here is one T cell receptor (beta chain) with its context. Repertoires were generated with immunoSEQ multiplex PCR, while TCRdb's copy carries only in-frame clones and drops some. The top ten clones hold about a sixth of a sample with some 140,000 clones, roughly four fifths of them seen once. These data belong to a study of blood T cell repertoires in COVID-19. Study as a whole: The United States, Italy and Spain provided the acute and convalescent COVID-19 samples. PBMCs, B-cell-depleted T cells, or T cells were the source of the cDNA or gDNA that made up the material.

Recovered status in Cohort 3 required two negative PCRs, clearance, or symptom resolution. The sequenced sample consisted of PBMCs or T cells enriched from blood (not recorded which). The sequence came from a man aged 25-45 years who had recovered from COVID-19.

This CDR3 is CASSQGGAGGRFRETQYF. DNA of the CDR3: TGCGCCAGCAGCCAAGGAGGAGCGGGGGGGCGCTTTCGGGAGACCCAGTACTTC. V and J are TRBV4-1 and TRBJ2-5; 10 bases fit TRBD2. Per germline, CDR1 MGHRA and CDR2 YSYEKL. The CDR3 contains 18 residues. V gave up 1 base and J gave up 5 bases; unmatched junction bases: 13.